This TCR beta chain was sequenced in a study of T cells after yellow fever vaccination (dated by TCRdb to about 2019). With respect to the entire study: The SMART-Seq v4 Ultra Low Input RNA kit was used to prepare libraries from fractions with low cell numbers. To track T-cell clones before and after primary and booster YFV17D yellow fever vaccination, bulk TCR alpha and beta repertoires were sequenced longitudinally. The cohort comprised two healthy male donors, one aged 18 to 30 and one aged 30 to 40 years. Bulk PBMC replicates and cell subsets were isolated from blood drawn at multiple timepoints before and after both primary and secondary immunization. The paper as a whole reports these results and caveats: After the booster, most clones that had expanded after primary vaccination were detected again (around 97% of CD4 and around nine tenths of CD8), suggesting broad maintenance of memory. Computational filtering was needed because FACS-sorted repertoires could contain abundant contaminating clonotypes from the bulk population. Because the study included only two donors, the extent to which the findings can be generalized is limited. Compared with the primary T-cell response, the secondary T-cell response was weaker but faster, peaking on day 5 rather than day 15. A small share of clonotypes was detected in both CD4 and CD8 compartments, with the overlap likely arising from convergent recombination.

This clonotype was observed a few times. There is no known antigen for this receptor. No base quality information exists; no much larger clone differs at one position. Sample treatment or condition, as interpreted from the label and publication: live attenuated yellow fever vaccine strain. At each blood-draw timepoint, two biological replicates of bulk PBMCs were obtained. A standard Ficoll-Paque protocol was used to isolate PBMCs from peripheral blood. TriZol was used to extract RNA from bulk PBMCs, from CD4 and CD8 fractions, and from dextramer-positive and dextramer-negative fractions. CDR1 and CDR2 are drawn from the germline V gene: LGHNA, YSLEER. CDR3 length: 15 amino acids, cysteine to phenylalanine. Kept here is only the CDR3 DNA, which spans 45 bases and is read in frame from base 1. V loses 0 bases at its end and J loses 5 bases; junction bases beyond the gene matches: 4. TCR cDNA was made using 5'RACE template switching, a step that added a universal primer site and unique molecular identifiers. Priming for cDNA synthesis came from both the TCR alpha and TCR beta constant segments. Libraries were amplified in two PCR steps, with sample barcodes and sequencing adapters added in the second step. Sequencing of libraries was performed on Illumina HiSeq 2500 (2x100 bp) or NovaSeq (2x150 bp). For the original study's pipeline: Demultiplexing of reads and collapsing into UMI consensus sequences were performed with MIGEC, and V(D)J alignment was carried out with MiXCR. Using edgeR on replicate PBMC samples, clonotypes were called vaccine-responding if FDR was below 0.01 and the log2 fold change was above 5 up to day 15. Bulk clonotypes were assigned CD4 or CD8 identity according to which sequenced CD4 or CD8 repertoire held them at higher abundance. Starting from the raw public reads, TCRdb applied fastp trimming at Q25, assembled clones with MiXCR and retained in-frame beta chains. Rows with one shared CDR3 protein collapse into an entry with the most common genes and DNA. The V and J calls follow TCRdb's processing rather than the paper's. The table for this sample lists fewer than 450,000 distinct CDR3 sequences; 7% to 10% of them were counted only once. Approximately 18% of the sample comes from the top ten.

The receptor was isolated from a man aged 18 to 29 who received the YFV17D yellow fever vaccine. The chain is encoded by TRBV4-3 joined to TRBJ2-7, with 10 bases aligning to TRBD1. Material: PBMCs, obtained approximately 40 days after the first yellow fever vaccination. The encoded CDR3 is CASSQDGTGVNEQYF. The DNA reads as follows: TGCGCCAGCAGCCAAGACGGGACAGGGGTAAACGAGCAGTACTTC.